The source of this T cell receptor beta chain is a study of cytomegalovirus exposure and HLA in healthy donors. This CDR3 spans 15 amino acids. Per germline, CDR1 SGHVS and CDR2 FNYEAQ. Trimming removed 1 base from V and 6 bases from J; junction bases left unmatched: 5. The PCR employed 60 Vbeta primers together with 13 Jbeta primers. Produced via immunoSEQ multiplex PCR; TCRdb's table is partial and in-frame only. The table shows about 83,000 clones, with about 69% occurring only once. This receptor was obtained from a man aged 55 to 70 in good health and CMV-seronegative. The chain links TRBV7-6 to TRBJ2-2, with 7 bases aligning to TRBD1. Specimen: PBMCs. CDR3 protein: CASSLEPQGAGELFF. The CDR3 DNA reads TGTGCCAGCAGCTTAGAACCCCAGGGGGCCGGGGAGCTGTTTTTT.